This passage covers 21 T cell receptor beta chains from one sample sequenced in a study of long-term antiretroviral therapy in people with HIV. A v3.0 immunoSEQ assay was performed at survey level. Produced via immunoSEQ multiplex PCR; TCRdb's table is partial and in-frame only. Here the sample spans 45,000 to 50,000 clones, around 80% being singletons. This material consisted of unsorted PBMCs, taken 0.8 years after starting antiretroviral therapy. These receptors all stem from a woman in her late teens or twenties with HIV.

The CDR3 coding sequence is TGTGCCAGCAGCTTGAGGGACACTACGAACACTGAAGCTTTCTTT. It yields the protein CASSLRDTTNTEAFF. The genes are TRBV11-2 and TRBJ1-1; a possible D gene is TRBD1 (6 bases). Germline CDR1 SGHAT, CDR2 FQNNGV. V shed 3 bases and J shed 1 base, with 12 bases lying between them. This CDR3 has 15 amino acids.

The genes are TRBV19 and TRBJ1-4; D perhaps matches TRBD1 (5 bases). Between the trimmed V and J ends, which lost 5 bases and 8 bases, there was a span of 9 bases. The CDR3 covers 12 residues. Germline-derived CDR1 and CDR2 are LNHDA and SQIVND (reference sequence). In DNA, the CDR3 is TGTGCCAGTAGTCCCTCAGGGGAAAAACTGTTTTTT. It is translated as CASSPSGEKLFF.

This clone was detected only once. V and J are TRBV2 and TRBJ2-5; the D gene could be TRBD1 or TRBD2 (5 bases each). Germline V lookup: CDR1 SNHLY, CDR2 FYNNEI. The CDR3 is made up of 12 amino acids. Trimming removed 7 bases from V and 4 bases from J, with 10 bases in between. This CDR3 reads CASKRDLETQYF. The DNA of the CDR3 is TGTGCCAGCAAACGGGACCTAGAGACCCAGTACTTC.

This clone appeared a single time. This chain connects TRBV5-8 to TRBJ1-2; 12 nucleotides agree with TRBD1. J was trimmed by 4 bases and V by 5 bases; bases with no gene match: 12. Per germline, CDR1 SGHTS and CDR2 YDEGEE. The CDR3 consists of 17 residues. The CDR3 loop is CASSLQGQGANPYGYTF. CDR3 bases: TGTGCCAGCAGTCTTCAGGGACAGGGGGCGAATCCCTATGGCTACACCTTC.

This chain links TRBV18 with TRBJ2-3; 8 positions agree with TRBD1. J gave up 0 bases and V 6 bases, and 8 bases lay outside the gene matches. CDR1 and CDR2 from the germline V gene are KGHSH and LQKENI. CDR3 length equals 16 residues. DNA for the CDR3: TGTGCCAGCTCGCGAGGGACAGGCCTTAGCACAGATACGCAGTATTTT. As protein: CASSRGTGLSTDTQYF. The whole variable domain, remainder taken from reference TRBV18 and TRBJ2-3, is NAGVMQNPRHLVRRRGQEARLRCSPMKGHSHVYWYRQLPEEGLKFMVYLQKENIIDESGMPKERFSAEFPKEGPSILRIQQVVRGDSAAYFCASSRGTGLSTDTQYFGPGTRLTVL.

This chain uses TRBV5-4 with TRBJ2-3; D not certain. The CDR3 has 17 residues. V was shortened by 5 bases and J by 1 base, with 20 bases between the two germline ends. The germline gives CDR1 SGHNT, CDR2 YYREEE (reference sequence). The CDR3: CASRASTGFGRTDTQYF. CDR3 DNA: TGTGCCAGCAGGGCCTCGACTGGGTTTGGGCGCACAGATACGCAGTATTTT.

This CDR3 is CASRLRAGGQPQHF. CDR3 in DNA: TGTGCCAGCAGATTGAGGGCAGGGGGCCAGCCCCAGCATTTT. The V call is TRBV6-5, the J call TRBJ1-5; the match to TRBD1 covers 8 bases. This CDR3 spans 14 amino acids. The trim removed 6 bases at V and 7 bases at J, leaving 8 bases unmatched. Germline CDR1 is MNHEY and CDR2 is SVGAGI.

The gene calls are TRBV28 and TRBJ2-5; possibly TRBD2 for D (6 bases). The CDR3 is 15 residues long. V shed 3 bases and J shed 4 bases, with 15 bases lying between them. Germline CDR1 MDHEN, CDR2 SYDVKM. The CDR3 nucleotides read TGTGCCAGCAGTTTCAGGGACTTCCTGGGAGAGACCCAGTACTTC. As protein: CASSFRDFLGETQYF.

The chain joins TRBV6-5 to TRBJ1-1, with D possibly matching TRBD1 (5 bases). CDR1 is MNHEY and CDR2 is SVGAGI in the germline V gene. The CDR3 is made up of 15 amino acids. Trimming stripped 0 bases from V and 1 base from J, with 9 bases between. CDR3 DNA sequence: TGTGCCAGCAGTTACTCGTCCAGGGCGAACACTGAAGCTTTCTTT. Translated: CASSYSSRANTEAFF.

The chain is built from TRBV9 and TRBJ2-7; 7 bases match TRBD1. The CDR3 spans 16 residues. Germline lookup yields CDR1 SGDLS and CDR2 YYNGEE. V lost 3 bases, J lost 1 base, and 10 bases stayed unmatched. The DNA for the CDR3 is TGTGCCAGCAGCGGAGGGGACAGCTCCCTTTCCTACGAGCAGTACTTC. Amino acid sequence: CASSGGDSSLSYEQYF.

The chain links TRBV5-6 to TRBJ2-5; D uncertain. The J call may be mistaken, given a closer DNA end match to TRBJ2-7. The CDR3 covers 12 residues. Germline CDR1 SGHDT, CDR2 YYEEEE. The CDR3 bases are TGTGCCAGCAGCTTGGCCGTTTACGAGCAGTACTTC. Residues: CASSLAVYEQYF.

The rearrangement uses TRBV28 and TRBJ2-7, with D tentatively TRBD1 (5 bases). This CDR3 contains 14 residues. With 3 bases removed from V and 0 bases from J, the gap between germline ends came to 9 bases. Germline V gene lookup returns CDR1 MDHEN and CDR2 SYDVKM. CDR3 region: CASSFPRDSYEQYF. CDR3 in DNA: TGTGCCAGCAGTTTCCCCAGGGACTCCTACGAGCAGTACTTC.

The genes are TRBV18 and TRBJ2-7; a possible D gene is TRBD1 (6 bases). The CDR3 loop spans 16 amino acids. Germline CDR1 is KGHSH and CDR2 is LQKENI. Trimming stripped 6 bases from V and 6 bases from J, with 24 bases between. The CDR3 bases are TGTGCCAGCTCCACCGACGCCCAGGGGACATTCGCCGAGCAGTACTTC. Protein sequence: CASSTDAQGTFAEQYF.

CDR3 sequence: CASSLDTTENIQYF. CDR3 nucleotide sequence: TGCGCCAGCAGCTTGGACACGACAGAAAACATTCAGTACTTC. The chain carries TRBV5-1 and TRBJ2-4, with D perhaps matching TRBD1 (5 bases). CDR1 is SGHRS, CDR2 YFSETQ, per germline. The CDR3 spans 14 residues. V gave up 0 bases and J gave up 5 bases, with 9 bases separating them.

CDR3 DNA: TGTGCCAGCAGCTTATTCCGGACTAGCGGGAAATCCTACGAGCAGTACTTC. Amino acid sequence: CASSLFRTSGKSYEQYF. The rearrangement joins TRBV7-9 to TRBJ2-7; 12 bases agree with TRBD2. The CDR3 totals 17 residues. Trimming cost V 2 bases and J 1 base; bases outside gene matches: 6. Per germline, CDR1 SEHNR and CDR2 FQNEAQ (reference sequence). Drawing the rest from reference TRBV7-9 and TRBJ2-7, the complete variable domain is DTGVSQNPRHKITKRGQNVTFRCDPISEHNRLYWYRQTLGQGPEFLTYFQNEAQLEKSRLLSDRFSAERPKGSFSTLEIQRTEQGDSAMYLCASSLFRTSGKSYEQYFGPGTRLTVT.

The chain joins TRBV18 to TRBJ1-5; D gene ambiguous. Per the germline V gene, CDR1 is KGHSH and CDR2 is LQKENI. V lost 6 bases to trimming and J lost 2 bases, with 14 bases between them. The CDR3 runs to 15 residues. CDR3 residues: CASSIKGWRNQPQHF. The CDR3 bases are TGTGCCAGCTCGATCAAGGGTTGGCGCAATCAGCCCCAGCATTTT.

The chain joins TRBV28 to TRBJ2-7; 8 bases align to TRBD1. The CDR3 contains 16 residues. J gave up 1 base and V 8 bases, and 13 bases lay outside the gene matches. Germline CDR1 and CDR2: MDHEN and SYDVKM. The chain's CDR3 is CASLRAGGEMSYEQYF. The CDR3 coding sequence is TGTGCCAGCCTGCGGGCAGGGGGCGAAATGTCCTACGAGCAGTACTTC.

This clone has a handful of counts. The J gene is TRBJ1-2, the V gene TRBV19; 8 nucleotides align to TRBD1. CDR1 and CDR2 (germline): LNHDA, SQIVND (reference sequence). The CDR3 is 12 residues long. V was pared by 6 bases and J by 8 bases, with 5 bases of the junction left unmatched. The CDR3 sequence: CASSQGARGYTF. For the CDR3, the DNA is TGTGCCAGTAGCCAGGGGGCGAGAGGCTACACCTTC.

This rearrangement joins TRBV11-1 to TRBJ2-3, with TRBD1 identical over 9 bases. CDR1 and CDR2 (germline): SGHAT, FQDESV (reference sequence). Losses at the gene ends were 6 bases for V and 5 bases for J; bases not matched to a gene: 15. This CDR3 has 17 residues. As DNA, the CDR3 is TGTGCCAGCAGGCTGGACAGGGGTAGTCTAGGTGAAGATACGCAGTATTTT. Amino acid sequence: CASRLDRGSLGEDTQYF.

This sequence joins TRBV19 and TRBJ2-7; TRBD1 is a possible D gene (5 bases). V dropped 4 bases and J dropped 3 bases, with 13 bases sitting between them. From germline, CDR1 is LNHDA and CDR2 SQIVND (reference sequence). The CDR3 spans 14 residues. In DNA form, the CDR3 reads TGTGCCAGTAGTAGGACACCAGCTTACTACGAGCAGTACTTC. This codes for CASSRTPAYYEQYF.

This clone was counted once. V gene TRBV28 combines with J gene TRBJ2-3; 13 nucleotides agree with TRBD2. The germline gives CDR1 MDHEN, CDR2 SYDVKM. This CDR3 contains 17 residues. V trimming: 5 bases; J trimming: 5 bases; junction bases outside the gene matches: 10. CDR3 protein: CASSLTTSGRPGDTQYF. CDR3 nucleotide sequence: TGTGCCAGCAGTCTCACGACTAGCGGGAGGCCGGGAGATACGCAGTATTTT.